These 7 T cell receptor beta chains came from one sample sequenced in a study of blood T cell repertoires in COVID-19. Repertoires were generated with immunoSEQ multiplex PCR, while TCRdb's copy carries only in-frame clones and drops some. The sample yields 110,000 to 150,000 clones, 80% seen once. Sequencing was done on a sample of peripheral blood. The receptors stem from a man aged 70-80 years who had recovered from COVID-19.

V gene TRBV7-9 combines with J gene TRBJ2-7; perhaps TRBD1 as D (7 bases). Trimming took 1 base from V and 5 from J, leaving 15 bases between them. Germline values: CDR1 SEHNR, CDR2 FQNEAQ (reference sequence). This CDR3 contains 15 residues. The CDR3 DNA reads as TGTGCCAGCAGCTTAGAGGGCAGGGGGGTCAACGAGCAGTACTTC. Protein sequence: CASSLEGRGVNEQYF.

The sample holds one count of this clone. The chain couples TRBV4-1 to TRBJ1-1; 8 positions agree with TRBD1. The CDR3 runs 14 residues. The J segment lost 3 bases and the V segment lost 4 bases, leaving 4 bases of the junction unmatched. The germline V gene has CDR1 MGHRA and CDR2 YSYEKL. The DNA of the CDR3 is TGCGCCAGCAGCCGAGGACAGGGAGACACTGAAGCTTTCTTT. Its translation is CASSRGQGDTEAFF.

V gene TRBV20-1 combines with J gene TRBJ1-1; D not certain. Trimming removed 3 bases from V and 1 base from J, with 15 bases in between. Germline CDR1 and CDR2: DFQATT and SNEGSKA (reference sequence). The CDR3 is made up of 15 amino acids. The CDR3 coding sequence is TGCAGTGCTAGTGACGCTGGGAGGACGAACACTGAAGCTTTCTTT. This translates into CSASDAGRTNTEAFF.

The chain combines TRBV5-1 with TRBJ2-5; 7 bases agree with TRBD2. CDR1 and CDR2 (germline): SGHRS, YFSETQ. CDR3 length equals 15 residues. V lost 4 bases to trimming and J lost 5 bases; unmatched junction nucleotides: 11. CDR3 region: CASSLAGSGVETQYF. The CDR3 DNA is TGCGCCAGCAGCCTTGCCGGCAGCGGGGTGGAGACCCAGTACTTC.

DNA for the CDR3: TGTGCCAGCAGTTACTCGATGGTGCAGGGCGCGAATGAGCAGTTCTTC. This gives the protein CASSYSMVQGANEQFF. The chain is built from TRBV6-2 or TRBV6-3 and TRBJ2-1; a weak D match, TRBD1 (5 bases). CDR1 and CDR2 (germline): MNHEY, SVGEGT. Trimming stripped 0 bases from V and 7 bases from J, with 16 bases between. The CDR3 spans 16 residues.

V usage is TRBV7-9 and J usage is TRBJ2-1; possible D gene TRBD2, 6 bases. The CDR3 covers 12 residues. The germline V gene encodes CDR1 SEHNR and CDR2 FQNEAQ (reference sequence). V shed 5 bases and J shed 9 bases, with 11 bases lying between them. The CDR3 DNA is TGTGCCAGCAGCCAGCGGGCTCCTGAGCAGTTCTTC. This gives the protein CASSQRAPEQFF.

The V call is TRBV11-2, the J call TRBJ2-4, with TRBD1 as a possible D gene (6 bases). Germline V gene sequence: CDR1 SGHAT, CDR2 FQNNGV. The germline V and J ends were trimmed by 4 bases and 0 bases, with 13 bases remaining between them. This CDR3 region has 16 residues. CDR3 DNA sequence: TGTGCCAGCAGCTCTGGACAGATTCTAGCCAAAAACATTCAGTACTTC. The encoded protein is CASSSGQILAKNIQYF.